This T cell receptor beta chain stems from a study of T-cell reconstitution after alpha-beta-depleted transplantation in children (dated by TCRdb to between 2015 and 2016). Notes on the research overall: Using TCR repertoire profiling, the study followed T-cell immune reconstitution in a quantitative way in children after TCRalphabeta/CD19-depleted allogeneic hematopoietic cell transplantation.

Library prep was done by PCR. The listed sequencing device is Illumina HiSeq 2500. TCR library preparation used molecular barcoding, with unique molecular identifiers applied to normalize quantification of the TCRbeta repertoire. The public sequencing data were trimmed at Q25 with fastp and processed into clonotypes with MiXCR by TCRdb, which kept only in-frame beta chains. Each entry is one CDR3 protein sequence, shown with its most common DNA and genes. In all, the sample holds 300,000 or so distinct CDR3 sequences, and over 8% of those were seen once. Jointly, the top ten make up 10% of the sample. This clonotype was seen only a few times. The antigen it recognizes is unknown. No qualities accompany the bases; no much larger clone lies one base away. Including the terminal cysteine and phenylalanine, the CDR3 comprises 15 residues. The sequence is cut down to CDR3 DNA, 45 bases in frame from base 1. Based on the germline V gene (reference sequence), the CDR1 and CDR2 sequences are SEHNR and FQNEAQ. The germline V end is reduced by 4 bases and the J end by 1 base; junction bases left unmatched: 3.

In this chain, TRBV7-9 is recombined with TRBJ2-1; TRBD1 lines up with 8 middle nucleotides. Source: PBMCs from the stem cell graft donor, taken from the stem cell graft. This clonotype was sampled from a human donor who donated a stem cell graft to a child with SCID. The CDR3 protein sequence reads: CASSSGQESYNEQFF. The nucleotide sequence is TGTGCCAGCAGCTCGGGACAGGAGTCCTACAATGAGCAGTTCTTC.